These 17 T cell receptor beta chains came from one sample sequenced in a study of T cells in Graves' hyperthyroidism and ophthalmopathy. The TCR beta CDR3 regions underwent amplification using RNA transcripts as the source. The HTBI primer set drove a first-round RT-PCR of the TCR CDR3. TCRdb re-derived calls from the multiplex PCR reads in MiXCR, one entry per CDR3 protein. The sample holds hundreds of thousands of distinct CDR3 sequences, 12% to 15% seen once. Specimen: blood. The receptors stem from a woman younger than 30 with Graves' hyperthyroidism.

This clonotype showed up many times. V usage is TRBV7-9 and J usage is TRBJ2-3, with D maybe TRBD2 (5 bases). Trimming cost V 5 bases and J 0 bases, with 24 bases left between them. CDR1 and CDR2 (germline): SEHNR, FQNEAQ (reference sequence). The length of the CDR3 is 19 residues. CDR3 nucleotide sequence: TGTGCCAGCAGCCAGACATTCACCTTATACCGCGGGAGCACAGATACGCAGTATTTT. Amino acids: CASSQTFTLYRGSTDTQYF.

Ten or more counts support this clonotype. The J gene is TRBJ2-1, the V gene TRBV11-2; D may match TRBD1 or TRBD2 (5 bases each). Germline V gene lookup returns CDR1 SGHAT and CDR2 FQNNGV. The CDR3 extends over 16 amino acids. Between the trimmed V and J ends, which lost 2 bases and 5 bases, there was a span of 16 bases. The CDR3 DNA sequence: TGTGCCAGCAGCTTACAGACCCCGGGGCCGCACAATGAGCAGTTCTTC. It is translated as CASSLQTPGPHNEQFF.

This clonotype was observed at least ten times. The gene calls are TRBV12-3 or TRBV12-4 and TRBJ2-7; the D is unclear. The CDR3 is 14 amino acids. V shed 3 bases and J shed 0 bases, with 9 bases lying between them. This CDR3 is CASSLLLNSYEQYF. In DNA, the CDR3 is TGTGCCAGCAGTTTGCTCCTGAACTCCTACGAGCAGTACTTC.

This clonotype was observed many times. This chain links TRBV11-3 with TRBJ2-7; TRBD1 is a possible D gene (5 bases). There are 14 residues in the CDR3. Germline V gene sequence: CDR1 SGHNT, CDR2 YENEEA. V shed 5 bases and J shed 3 bases, with 14 bases lying between them. The CDR3 DNA sequence: TGTGCCAGCAGCCACGGGTGGGGCGGCTACGAGCAGTACTTC. Protein: CASSHGWGGYEQYF.

This clonotype showed up many times. CDR3 nucleotides: TGTGCCAGCAGTCTCGGACTAGCGGGGGGCACAGATACGCAGTATTTT. Translation: CASSLGLAGGTDTQYF. This rearrangement joins TRBV7-2 to TRBJ2-3, with 13 bases matching TRBD2. CDR1 and CDR2 (germline): SGHTA, FQGNSA. Trimming cost V 6 bases and J 1 base; bases outside gene matches: 4. The CDR3 totals 16 residues.

This clonotype was counted many times. J is TRBJ1-2 and V is TRBV18; TRBD1 aligns across 7 bases. This CDR3 region has 15 residues. The V gene end was trimmed by 3 bases and the J gene end by 8 bases; junction bases not matched to a gene: 12. In germline, CDR1 is KGHSH, CDR2 LQKENI. CDR3 DNA: TGTGCCAGCTCACCTGGGTACAAGGGGGCACAGGGCTACACCTTC. Encoded protein: CASSPGYKGAQGYTF.

This clonotype was detected a few times. This chain joins TRBV4-2 and TRBJ2-7; 12 bases line up with TRBD1. This CDR3 is built from 17 residues. CDR1 is LGHNA, CDR2 YNFKEQ, per germline. J lost 2 bases, V lost 1 base, and 6 bases had no gene match. The DNA for the CDR3 is TGTGCCAGCAGCCAAGTTTCCCGGGACAGGGGGCCCTACGAGCAGTACTTC. As protein: CASSQVSRDRGPYEQYF.

In regard to this clonotype: The junction and the germline gene differ at one end; a read error may be behind it. The V gene is TRBV19, the J gene TRBJ2-1; possible D gene TRBD1, 5 bases. The CDR3 is 15 amino acids. From germline, CDR1 is LNHDA and CDR2 SQIVND (reference sequence). The CDR3 is CASTSRGHPYSEQFF. DNA of the CDR3: TGTGCCAGTACTTCAAGGGGTCATCCCTACAGTGAGCAGTTCTTC.

The chain uses TRBV7-9 and TRBJ2-3, with D hard to call. CDR1 SEHNR and CDR2 FQNEAQ come from the germline V gene (reference sequence). Trimming took off 7 bases at V and 0 bases at J, with 11 bases between the two ends. The CDR3 is 14 amino acids. The CDR3 sequence: CASTSSTSTDTQYF. For the CDR3, the DNA is TGTGCCAGCACAAGCAGCACAAGCACAGATACGCAGTATTTT.

The CDR3 DNA sequence: TGTGCCAGCAGCCGAACCACAGGGGATCGCAATCAGCCCCAGCATTTT. Translating gives CASSRTTGDRNQPQHF. This chain links TRBV5-5 with TRBJ1-5; 7 bases match TRBD1. The junction had 9 bases not matched to a gene; V was cut back by 4 bases and J by 2 bases. The CDR3 spans 16 residues. The germline CDR1 and CDR2 sequences are SGHKS and YYEKEE (reference sequence).

This clonotype was detected many times. The rearrangement uses TRBV28 and TRBJ2-2, with D uncertain. The CDR3 has 13 amino acids. The V gene's germline CDR1 is MDHEN and CDR2 SYDVKM. V gave up 3 bases and J gave up 3 bases, with 5 bases separating them. The CDR3 DNA sequence: TGTGCCAGCAGTTTCTTGTACACCGGGGAGCTGTTTTTT. Amino acids: CASSFLYTGELFF. Full variable domain (missing parts from reference TRBV28 and TRBJ2-2): DVKVTQSSRYLVKRTGEKVFLECVQDMDHENMFWYRQDPGLGLRLIYFSYDVKMKEKGDIPEGYSVSREKKERFSLILESASTNQTSMYLCASSFLYTGELFFGEGSRLTVL.

The V gene is TRBV12-3 or TRBV12-4, the J gene TRBJ2-1, with D hard to call. V shed 6 bases and J shed 3 bases, with 15 bases lying between them. This CDR3 has 15 amino acids. CDR3 in DNA: TGTGCCAGCAGCCTAAGGCTTCCCCACTACAATGAGCAGTTCTTC. Protein: CASSLRLPHYNEQFF.

The chain has TRBV19 and TRBJ1-1; D unclear. V lost 2 bases and J 1 base, leaving 5 bases between the germline ends. This CDR3 is built from 13 residues. Looked up from germline, CDR1 is LNHDA and CDR2 is SQIVND (reference sequence). The CDR3 DNA follows: TGTGCCAGTAGTATAATCAGGAACACTGAAGCTTTCTTT. Translated: CASSIIRNTEAFF.

This rearrangement joins TRBV6-2 or TRBV6-3 to TRBJ2-1; 7 nucleotides agree with TRBD1. The V and J ends lost 4 bases and 2 bases, in that order; junction bases with no gene match: 5. The CDR3 totals 15 residues. Germline-derived CDR1 and CDR2 are MNHEY and SVGEGT. CDR3 sequence: CASSSPTGTYNEQFF. CDR3 sequence (DNA): TGTGCCAGCAGTTCCCCGACAGGGACCTACAATGAGCAGTTCTTC.

The chain uses TRBV9 and TRBJ2-5, with TRBD2 identical over 15 bases. Germline CDR1 reads SGDLS; CDR2 reads YYNGEE. CDR3 length: 17 residues. The junction had 7 bases not matched to a gene; V was cut back by 2 bases and J by 5 bases. CDR3 sequence (DNA): TGTGCCAGCAGCGTCGGACTAGCGGGAGGGCCGGGGGAGACCCAGTACTTC. Translation: CASSVGLAGGPGETQYF. The full variable domain, its missing parts supplied by reference TRBV9 and TRBJ2-5, is DSGVTQTPKHLITATGQRVTLRCSPRSGDLSVYWYQQSLDQGLQFLIQYYNGEERAKGNILERFSAQQFPDLHSELNLSSLELGDSALYFCASSVGLAGGPGETQYFGPGTRLLVL.

This clonotype showed up many times. The chain combines TRBV15 with TRBJ1-5, with 9 bases aligning to TRBD1. The CDR3 is made up of 16 amino acids. Per the germline V gene, CDR1 is LNHNV and CDR2 is YYDKDF (reference sequence). V dropped 1 base and J dropped 5; count of bases not matched to a gene: 6. CDR3 sequence: CATSRVGTGRHQPQHF. In nucleotides, the CDR3 is TGTGCCACCAGCAGAGTGGGGACAGGGCGCCATCAGCCCCAGCATTTT.

This clonotype was counted at least ten times. J is TRBJ1-1 and V is TRBV20-1; 8 bases match TRBD1. Germline V CDR1 and CDR2: DFQATT, SNEGSKA (reference sequence). The CDR3 is 14 amino acids. With V trimmed by 2 bases and J by 3 bases, 5 bases remained unmatched. The CDR3 reads CSARPDRGHTEAFF. In DNA form, the CDR3 reads TGCAGTGCTAGACCCGACAGGGGTCACACTGAAGCTTTCTTT.